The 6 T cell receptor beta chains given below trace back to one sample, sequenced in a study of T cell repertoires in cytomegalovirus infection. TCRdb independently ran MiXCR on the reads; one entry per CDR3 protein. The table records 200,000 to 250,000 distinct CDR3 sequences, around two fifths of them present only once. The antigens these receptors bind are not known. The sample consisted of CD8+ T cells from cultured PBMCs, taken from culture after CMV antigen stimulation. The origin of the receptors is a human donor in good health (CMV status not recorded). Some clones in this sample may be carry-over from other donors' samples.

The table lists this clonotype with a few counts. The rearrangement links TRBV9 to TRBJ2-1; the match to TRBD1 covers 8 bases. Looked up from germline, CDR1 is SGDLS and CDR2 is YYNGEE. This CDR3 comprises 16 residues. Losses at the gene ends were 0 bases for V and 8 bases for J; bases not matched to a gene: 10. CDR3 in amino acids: CASSVGLGQDVHEQFF. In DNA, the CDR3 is TGTGCCAGCAGCGTAGGTCTGGGACAGGATGTGCATGAGCAGTTCTTC.

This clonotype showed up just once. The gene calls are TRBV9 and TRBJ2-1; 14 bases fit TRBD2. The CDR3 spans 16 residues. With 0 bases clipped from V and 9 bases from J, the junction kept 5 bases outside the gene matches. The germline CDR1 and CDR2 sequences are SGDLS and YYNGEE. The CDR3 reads CASSVVTSGGAGEQFF. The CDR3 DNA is TGTGCCAGCAGCGTAGTGACTAGCGGGGGGGCCGGTGAGCAGTTCTTC.

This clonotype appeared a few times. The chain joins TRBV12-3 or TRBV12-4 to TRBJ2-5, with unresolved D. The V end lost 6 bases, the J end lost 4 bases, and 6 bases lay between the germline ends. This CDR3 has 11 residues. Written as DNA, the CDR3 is TGTGCCAGCAGAGGTGCAGAGACCCAGTACTTC. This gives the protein CASRGAETQYF.

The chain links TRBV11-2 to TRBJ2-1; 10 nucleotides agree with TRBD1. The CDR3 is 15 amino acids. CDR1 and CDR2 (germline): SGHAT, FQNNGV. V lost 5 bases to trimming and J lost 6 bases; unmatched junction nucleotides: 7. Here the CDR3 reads CASSPKGDRGNEQFF. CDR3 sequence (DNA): TGTGCCAGCAGCCCCAAGGGGGACAGGGGCAATGAGCAGTTCTTC.

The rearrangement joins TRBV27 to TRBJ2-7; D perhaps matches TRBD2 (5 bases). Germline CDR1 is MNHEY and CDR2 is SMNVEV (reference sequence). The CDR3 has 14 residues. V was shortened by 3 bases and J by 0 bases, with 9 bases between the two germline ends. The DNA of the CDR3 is TGTGCCAGCAGTTTTCGGGGTCACTCCTACGAGCAGTACTTC. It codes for CASSFRGHSYEQYF.

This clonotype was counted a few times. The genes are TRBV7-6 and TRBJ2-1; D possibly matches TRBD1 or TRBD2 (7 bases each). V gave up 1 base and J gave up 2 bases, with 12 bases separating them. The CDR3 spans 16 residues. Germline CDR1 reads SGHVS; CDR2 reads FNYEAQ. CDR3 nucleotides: TGTGCCAGCAGCTTAGACCAGGGGGGGACCTACAATGAGCAGTTCTTC. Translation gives CASSLDQGGTYNEQFF.